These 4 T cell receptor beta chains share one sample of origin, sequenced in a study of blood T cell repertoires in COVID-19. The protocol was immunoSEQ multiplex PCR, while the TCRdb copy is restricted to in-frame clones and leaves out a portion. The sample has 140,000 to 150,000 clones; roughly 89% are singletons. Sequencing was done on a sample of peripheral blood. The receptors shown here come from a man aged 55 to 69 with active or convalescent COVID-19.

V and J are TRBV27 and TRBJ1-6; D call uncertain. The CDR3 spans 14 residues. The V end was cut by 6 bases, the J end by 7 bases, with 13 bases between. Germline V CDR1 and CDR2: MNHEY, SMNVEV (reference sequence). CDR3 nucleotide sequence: TGTGCCAGCAGCTCTCCCACAGTCAATTCACCCCTCCACTTT. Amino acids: CASSSPTVNSPLHF.

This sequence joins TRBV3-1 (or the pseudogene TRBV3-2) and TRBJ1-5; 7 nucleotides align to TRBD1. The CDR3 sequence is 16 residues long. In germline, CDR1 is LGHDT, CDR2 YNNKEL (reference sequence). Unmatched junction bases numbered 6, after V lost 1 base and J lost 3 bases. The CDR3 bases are TGTGCCAGCAGCCAAGGGGGACAGTTGTTCAATCAGCCCCAGCATTTT. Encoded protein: CASSQGGQLFNQPQHF.

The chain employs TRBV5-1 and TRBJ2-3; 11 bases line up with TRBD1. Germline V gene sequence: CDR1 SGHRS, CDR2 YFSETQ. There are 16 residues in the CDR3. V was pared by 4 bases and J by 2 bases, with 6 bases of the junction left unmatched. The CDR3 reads CASSTGTGGLTDTQYF. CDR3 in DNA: TGCGCCAGCAGCACCGGGACAGGGGGTCTCACAGATACGCAGTATTTT.

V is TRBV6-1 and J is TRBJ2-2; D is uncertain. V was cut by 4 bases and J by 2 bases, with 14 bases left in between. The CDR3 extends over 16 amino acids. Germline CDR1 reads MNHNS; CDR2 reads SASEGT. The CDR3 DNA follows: TGTGCCAGCAGTGTCTTATCCGGCGGCAACACCGGGGAGCTGTTTTTT. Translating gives CASSVLSGGNTGELFF.